The 25 T cell receptor beta chains below come from one sample, sequenced in a study of OX40 agonist ivuxolimab in advanced cancers. Libraries came from the immunoSEQ multiplex PCR assay. What TCRdb holds here is the immuneACCESS table cut down to in-frame rearrangements. Part of the clones is not present; checked against another copy, under half of the missing clones reflect an unresolved V gene, and the others are unexplained. For this sample the table gives more than 80,000 clones, of which about 83% were detected only once. Clones ranked in the top ten supply around 1.6% of the sample. Material: CD4+ or CD8+ T cells sorted from blood, obtained in a trial of the OX40 agonist ivuxolimab. These TCRs come from an adult with an advanced solid tumor such as melanoma, head and neck, liver or kidney cancer.

The rearrangement joins TRBV4-2 to TRBJ2-2; 10 bases fit TRBD1. Germline CDR1 is LGHNA and CDR2 is YNFKEQ. The CDR3 extends over 15 amino acids. With 1 base clipped from V and 7 bases from J, the junction kept 3 bases outside the gene matches. CDR3 sequence: CASSQAGTGVGELFF. The CDR3 DNA follows: TGTGCCAGCAGCCAAGCCGGGACAGGGGTCGGGGAGCTGTTTTTT.

Remarks on this clone: At the DNA level, this CDR3 is encoded by other sequences in the same sample as well. The chain's CDR3 is CASRTGNTEAFF. The CDR3 region has the DNA TGTGCCAGTAGAACAGGGAACACTGAAGCTTTCTTT. The J gene is TRBJ1-1, the V gene TRBV19; D might be TRBD1 (5 bases). This CDR3 contains 12 residues. Trimming took off 6 bases at V and 1 base at J, with 6 bases between the two ends. From germline, CDR1 is LNHDA and CDR2 SQIVND (reference sequence).

The V and J genes are TRBV6-1 and TRBJ1-2, with TRBD1 matching over 7 bases. CDR3 length: 15 residues. Germline CDR1 MNHNS, CDR2 SASEGT. V trimming: 3 bases; J trimming: 0 bases; junction bases outside the gene matches: 4. CDR3: CASSEAGQPNYGYTF. The CDR3 DNA follows: TGTGCCAGCAGTGAGGCGGGACAGCCTAACTATGGCTACACCTTC.

The chain carries TRBV5-6 and TRBJ2-2; D is possibly TRBD1 (6 bases). The V end was cut by 2 bases, the J end by 4 bases, with 9 bases between. The germline V gene encodes CDR1 SGHDT and CDR2 YYEEEE. The CDR3 has 14 residues. The CDR3 loop reads CASSFQGPTGELFF. The CDR3 bases are TGTGCCAGCAGCTTTCAGGGGCCCACCGGGGAGCTGTTTTTT.

This chain uses TRBV23-1 with TRBJ2-2; tentative D call: TRBD2 (6 bases). TRBV23-1 is classed as an ORF, of uncertain function. V lost 8 bases to trimming and J lost 4 bases, with 14 bases between them. The CDR3 runs to 14 residues. CDR3 sequence (DNA): TGCGCCAGCCTCCGGGACTCAAGCACCGGGGAGCTGTTTTTT. It specifies CASLRDSSTGELFF.

The J gene is TRBJ2-7, the V gene TRBV5-4; 15 bases line up with TRBD2. This CDR3 region has 16 residues. CDR1 and CDR2 from the germline V gene are SGHNT and YYREEE (reference sequence). Unmatched junction bases numbered 7, after V lost 4 bases and J lost 5 bases. CDR3 loop: CASSLRTSGRENEQYF. CDR3 in DNA: TGTGCCAGCAGCCTCCGGACTAGCGGGAGGGAGAACGAGCAGTACTTC.

The CDR3 sequence is CASSPRDRGNGEQFF. CDR3 bases: TGTGCCAGCAGCCCTCGGGACAGGGGGAATGGTGAGCAGTTCTTC. This chain joins TRBV7-3 and TRBJ2-1, with 11 bases matching TRBD1. The germline V gene has CDR1 SGHTA and CDR2 FQGTGA. V was clipped by 5 bases and J by 9 bases; unmatched bases: 9. This CDR3 is 15 amino acids long.

The rearrangement joins TRBV9 to TRBJ2-7; D is perhaps TRBD2 (6 bases). V shed 3 bases and J shed 2 bases, with 15 bases lying between them. This CDR3 contains 15 residues. CDR1 and CDR2 (germline): SGDLS, YYNGEE. The CDR3 reads CASSARGGGTYEQYF. Written as DNA, the CDR3 is TGTGCCAGCAGCGCAAGGGGAGGCGGGACCTACGAGCAGTACTTC. The whole variable domain, filled in from reference TRBV9 and TRBJ2-7, reads DSGVTQTPKHLITATGQRVTLRCSPRSGDLSVYWYQQSLDQGLQFLIQYYNGEERAKGNILERFSAQQFPDLHSELNLSSLELGDSALYFCASSARGGGTYEQYFGPGTRLTVT.

This chain links TRBV5-4 with TRBJ2-1; possible D gene TRBD1, 5 bases. CDR1 is SGHNT, CDR2 YYREEE, per germline (reference sequence). With 4 bases removed from V and 6 bases from J, the gap between germline ends came to 17 bases. The CDR3 is 15 amino acids. The CDR3 region has the DNA TGTGCCAGCAGCCTGGAGCAGGGTGTATTCAATGAGCAGTTCTTC. Protein: CASSLEQGVFNEQFF.

The J gene is TRBJ1-1, the V gene TRBV9, with D perhaps matching TRBD1 (5 bases). The germline V gene encodes CDR1 SGDLS and CDR2 YYNGEE. The CDR3 extends over 14 amino acids. V was cut by 4 bases and J by 4 bases, with 14 bases left in between. CDR3 amino acids: CASSFEGAVTEAFF. CDR3 DNA: TGTGCCAGCAGCTTCGAAGGGGCGGTCACTGAAGCTTTCTTT. Variable domain in full (rest from reference TRBV9 and TRBJ1-1): DSGVTQTPKHLITATGQRVTLRCSPRSGDLSVYWYQQSLDQGLQFLIQYYNGEERAKGNILERFSAQQFPDLHSELNLSSLELGDSALYFCASSFEGAVTEAFFGQGTRLTVV.

This chain uses TRBV7-2 with TRBJ2-5; the D is unclear. The V gene's germline CDR1 is SGHTA and CDR2 FQGNSA. Trimming shortened V by 3 bases and J by 4 bases, and 3 bases separated the two germline ends. This CDR3 has 11 residues. Here the CDR3 DNA reads TGTGCCAGCAGCTTCGGAGAGACCCAGTACTTC. Protein sequence: CASSFGETQYF.

The chain couples TRBV9 to TRBJ2-7; 8 bases are shared with TRBD2. V lost 4 bases to trimming and J lost 2 bases; unmatched junction nucleotides: 11. Germline V gene lookup returns CDR1 SGDLS and CDR2 YYNGEE. The CDR3 is made up of 16 amino acids. CDR3 protein: CASSPRLGGGTYEQYF. DNA of the CDR3: TGTGCCAGCAGCCCGAGGCTGGGCGGGGGGACCTACGAGCAGTACTTC.

The rearrangement uses TRBV11-1 and TRBJ2-3, with 8 bases matching TRBD1. The V segment lost 5 bases and the J segment 2 bases; nucleotides outside the gene matches: 3. CDR1 and CDR2 from the germline V gene are SGHAT and FQDESV (reference sequence). The CDR3 loop spans 14 amino acids. The chain's CDR3 is CASSRTGTTDTQYF. The CDR3, as DNA: TGTGCCAGCAGCCGGACAGGGACCACAGATACGCAGTATTTT.

The V gene is TRBV5-4, the J gene TRBJ1-4, with 8 bases fitting TRBD1. V lost 5 bases to trimming and J lost 10 bases; unmatched junction nucleotides: 10. The CDR3 sequence is 14 residues long. Germline assignment: CDR1 SGHNT and CDR2 YYREEE (reference sequence). In DNA, the CDR3 is TGTGCCAGCAGATACGGGACAGGCGAGGGAAAACTGTTTTTT. It codes for CASRYGTGEGKLFF.

This clone was detected only once. CDR3 sequence reads: CASSSLRTAYEQYF. The CDR3 nucleotides are TGTGCCAGCAGCTCCCTCCGGACAGCCTACGAGCAGTACTTC. The chain recombines TRBV11-2 with TRBJ2-7; maybe TRBD1 (6 bases). V shed 4 bases and J shed 2 bases, with 12 bases lying between them. The germline V gene has CDR1 SGHAT and CDR2 FQNNGV. The CDR3 spans 14 residues.

The chain uses TRBV30 and TRBJ1-2; D gene ambiguous. Germline-derived CDR1 and CDR2 are GTSNPN and SVGIG (reference sequence). CDR3 length: 13 amino acids. Trimming pared 5 bases from V and 0 bases from J, leaving 10 bases between. CDR3 region: CAWAVGANYGYTF. DNA for the CDR3: TGTGCCTGGGCTGTCGGAGCTAACTATGGCTACACCTTC.

The chain has TRBV10-3 and TRBJ2-1; TRBD2 matches at 7 bases. Per the germline V gene, CDR1 is ENHRY and CDR2 is SYGVKD. J was trimmed by 5 bases and V by 3 bases; bases with no gene match: 4. The CDR3 contains 14 residues. CDR3 region: CAISDEGGDNEQFF. The DNA of the CDR3 is TGTGCCATCAGTGACGAGGGAGGGGACAATGAGCAGTTCTTC.

The chain recombines TRBV2 with TRBJ2-3, with 8 bases identical to TRBD1. Losses at the gene ends were 7 bases for V and 3 bases for J; bases not matched to a gene: 3. There are 13 residues in the CDR3. The germline gives CDR1 SNHLY, CDR2 FYNNEI. The CDR3 spells CASIQGATDTQYF. For the CDR3, the DNA is TGTGCCAGCATCCAGGGGGCTACAGATACGCAGTATTTT.

Worth noting for this clone: This may be a read error: a much more frequent sequence differs by one nucleotide. The sample carries other DNA sequences with the same CDR3. The gene calls are TRBV30 and TRBJ1-1; no reliable D call. Germline CDR1 is GTSNPN and CDR2 is SVGIG (reference sequence). The CDR3 covers 13 residues. Trimming shortened V by 8 bases and J by 1 base, and 14 bases separated the two germline ends. The CDR3 coding sequence is TGTGCCCCTTTCCACCGGGAGAACACTGAAGCTTTCTTT. It codes for CAPFHRENTEAFF.

The genes are TRBV11-3 and TRBJ2-2; D is perhaps TRBD2 (5 bases). Germline assignment: CDR1 SGHNT and CDR2 YENEEA. This CDR3 has 15 amino acids. The V end lost 2 bases, the J end lost 1 base, and 8 bases lay between the germline ends. The CDR3 nucleotides read TGTGCCAGCAGCTTAAAAGGGAGGAACACCGGGGAGCTGTTTTTT. This encodes CASSLKGRNTGELFF.

The chain carries TRBV10-1 and TRBJ2-7; TRBD1 aligns across 9 bases. This CDR3 region has 16 residues. Per the germline V gene, CDR1 is WNHNN and CDR2 is SYGVQD (reference sequence). V lost 3 bases to trimming and J lost 5 bases; unmatched junction nucleotides: 11. CDR3 amino acids: CASSDPRGQGLHEQYF. CDR3 DNA sequence: TGCGCCAGCAGTGATCCACGCGGACAGGGGCTCCACGAGCAGTACTTC.

This chain connects TRBV25-1 to TRBJ1-4, with TRBD1 as a possible D gene (5 bases). With 3 bases removed from V and 0 bases from J, the gap between germline ends came to 14 bases. Germline-derived CDR1 and CDR2 are MGHDK and SYGVNS. This CDR3 region has 17 residues. In nucleotides, the CDR3 is TGTGCCAGCAGTGATGAGCTGAGGGGAGCAACTAATGAAAAACTGTTTTTT. Amino acid sequence: CASSDELRGATNEKLFF.

The chain uses TRBV5-4 and TRBJ2-3, with a tentative D call TRBD1 (6 bases). Trimming took 4 bases from V and 2 from J, leaving 17 bases between them. The CDR3 is 16 amino acids. Germline lookup yields CDR1 SGHNT and CDR2 YYREEE (reference sequence). The CDR3 DNA sequence: TGTGCCAGCAGCGCACCACAGGGTTTATTCACAGATACGCAGTATTTT. Translated, it gives CASSAPQGLFTDTQYF.

The chain's CDR3 is CASSLDRGGTEAFF. The CDR3 nucleotides read TGTGCCAGCAGCCTCGACAGGGGCGGCACTGAAGCTTTCTTT. The chain joins TRBV27 to TRBJ1-1; 8 bases are a match to TRBD1. Germline V lookup: CDR1 MNHEY, CDR2 SMNVEV (reference sequence). This CDR3 spans 14 amino acids. The V gene end was trimmed by 6 bases and the J gene end by 4 bases; junction bases not matched to a gene: 7.

This clone was detected only a few times. The chain is built from TRBV19 and TRBJ2-4, with 7 bases matching TRBD1. Per the germline V gene, CDR1 is LNHDA and CDR2 is SQIVND (reference sequence). The CDR3 is 14 residues long. V gave up 2 bases and J gave up 5 bases; unmatched junction bases: 3. The CDR3 here is CASSIKGGQNIQYF. The CDR3 bases are TGTGCCAGTAGTATAAAAGGGGGCCAAAACATTCAGTACTTC.